The rows below give T cell receptor beta chains drawn from one sample of a study of breast tumors, draining lymph nodes, adjacent tissues. TCRdb processed the multiplex PCR reads anew with MiXCR; each CDR3 protein has one entry. The sample has fewer than 200,000 distinct CDR3 sequences, approximately 30% seen once. The specimen was axillary lymph node tissue. These receptors all stem from a female donor with breast cancer. Some clones in this sample may be carry-over from other donors' samples. Both conserved end residues are part of each CDR3. A D gene is named only where the DNA matches it firmly. Size values are once, few and many counts, or a class for expanded clones, and some rows have none.

clone_size: once
j_call: TRBJ1-3
v_call: TRBV20-1
d_call: TRBD1
cdr3_aa: CSARTGGRETQYSGNTIYF
cdr3_nt: TGCAGTGCTAGGACAGGGGGCCGAGAGACCCAGTACTCTGGAAACACCATATATTTT

clone_size: many
j_call: TRBJ2-5
v_call: TRBV24-1
d_call: NA
cdr3_aa: CATSEGREETQYF
cdr3_nt: TGTGCCACCAGTGAGGGCCGGGAAGAGACCCAGTACTTC

clone_size: many
j_call: TRBJ2-7
v_call: TRBV6-5
d_call: TRBD1
cdr3_aa: CASSTPGTGFYEQYF
cdr3_nt: TGTGCCAGCAGTACCCCCGGGACAGGGTTCTACGAGCAGTACTTC

clone_size: many
j_call: TRBJ1-2
v_call: TRBV18
d_call: TRBD1
cdr3_aa: CASSPDRGLGGYTF
cdr3_nt: TGTGCCAGCTCACCAGACAGGGGGCTCGGTGGCTACACCTTC

clone_size: NA
j_call: TRBJ2-2
v_call: TRBV20-1
d_call: TRBD1
cdr3_aa: CSAKGTDCTGEPFF
cdr3_nt: TGCAGTGCTAAGGGGACAGATTGCACCGGGGAGCCGTTTTTT

clone_size: many
j_call: TRBJ1-3
v_call: TRBV2
d_call: NA
cdr3_aa: CASSDGGLGNTIYF
cdr3_nt: TGTGCCAGCAGTGACGGCGGGCTGGGAAACACCATATATTTT

clone_size: many
j_call: TRBJ2-5
v_call: TRBV7-3
d_call: TRBD2
cdr3_aa: CASSLPRGGIETQYF
cdr3_nt: TGTGCCAGCAGCCTCCCCCGGGGGGGCATAGAGACCCAGTACTTC

clone_size: many
j_call: TRBJ2-1
v_call: TRBV9
d_call: NA
cdr3_aa: CASSAQGGLIYQNEQFF
cdr3_nt: TGTGCCAGCAGCGCACAAGGAGGACTTATTTACCAGAATGAGCAGTTCTTC

clone_size: NA
j_call: TRBJ2-7
v_call: TRBV5-1
d_call: NA
cdr3_aa: CASSWDKTYEQYF
cdr3_nt: TGCGCCAGCAGCTGGGACAAAACTTACGAGCAGTACTTC

clone_size: many
j_call: TRBJ2-7
v_call: TRBV5-1
d_call: NA
cdr3_aa: CASMQDGSYEQYF
cdr3_nt: TGCGCCAGCATGCAGGACGGCTCCTACGAGCAGTACTTC

clone_size: many
j_call: TRBJ2-2
v_call: TRBV7-7
d_call: NA
cdr3_aa: CASSSGLASGELFF
cdr3_nt: TGTGCTAGCAGCAGCGGCTTGGCTTCCGGGGAGCTGTTTTTT

clone_size: NA
j_call: TRBJ2-1
v_call: TRBV24-1
d_call: NA
cdr3_aa: CATSDLSGFYNEQFF
cdr3_nt: TGTGCCACCAGTGATTTGTCAGGGTTCTACAATGAGCAGTTCTTC

clone_size: many
j_call: TRBJ2-7
v_call: TRBV7-8
d_call: TRBD1
cdr3_aa: CASRRDRDYEQYF
cdr3_nt: TGTGCCAGCAGACGGGACAGGGACTACGAGCAGTACTTC

clone_size: few
j_call: TRBJ2-1
v_call: TRBV6-4
d_call: NA
cdr3_aa: CASSLGPAIYNEQFF
cdr3_nt: TGTGCCAGCAGTCTCGGGCCAGCGATATACAATGAGCAGTTCTTC

clone_size: many
j_call: TRBJ1-5
v_call: TRBV6-1
d_call: TRBD1
cdr3_aa: CASRGTGPSNQPQHF
cdr3_nt: TGTGCCAGCAGAGGGACAGGTCCCAGCAATCAGCCCCAGCATTTT

clone_size: many
j_call: TRBJ2-3
v_call: TRBV9
d_call: TRBD2
cdr3_aa: CASSVMGTSGRSTDTQYF
cdr3_nt: TGTGCCAGCAGCGTAATGGGGACTAGCGGGCGAAGCACAGATACGCAGTATTTT

clone_size: many
j_call: TRBJ2-2
v_call: TRBV19
d_call: NA
cdr3_aa: CASLPGEHFLAGELFF
cdr3_nt: TGTGCCAGTCTCCCCGGGGAGCATTTCCTAGCCGGGGAGCTGTTTTTT

clone_size: NA
j_call: TRBJ1-4
v_call: TRBV29-1
d_call: NA
cdr3_aa: CSVERDSSYNEKLFF
cdr3_nt: TGCAGCGTGGAGCGGGATAGCTCCTACAATGAAAAACTGTTTTTT

clone_size: many
j_call: TRBJ2-3
v_call: TRBV7-8
d_call: TRBD2
cdr3_aa: CASSSPGTTTDTQYF
cdr3_nt: TGTGCCAGCAGCTCCCCCGGGACTACCACAGATACGCAGTATTTT

clone_size: few
j_call: TRBJ1-4
v_call: TRBV27
d_call: TRBD1
cdr3_aa: CASSFGRQGGREKLFF
cdr3_nt: TGTGCCAGCAGTTTTGGGCGACAGGGAGGACGAGAAAAACTGTTTTTT

clone_size: many
j_call: TRBJ2-5
v_call: TRBV11-2
d_call: TRBD1
cdr3_aa: CASSADRLRGETQYF
cdr3_nt: TGTGCCAGCAGCGCGGACAGGTTAAGGGGGGAGACCCAGTACTTC

clone_size: many
j_call: TRBJ2-1
v_call: TRBV6-1
d_call: NA
cdr3_aa: CASSEDWTGEQFF
cdr3_nt: TGTGCCAGCAGTGAAGACTGGACGGGTGAGCAGTTCTTC

clone_size: NA
j_call: TRBJ1-4
v_call: TRBV7-9
d_call: NA
cdr3_aa: CASSLAQGKLFF
cdr3_nt: TGTGCCAGCAGCTTAGCACAGGGAAAACTGTTTTTT

clone_size: many
j_call: TRBJ1-3
v_call: TRBV7-9
d_call: NA
cdr3_aa: CASSSALVHSGNTIYF
cdr3_nt: TGTGCCAGCAGCTCAGCCCTAGTCCACTCTGGAAACACCATATATTTT

clone_size: many
j_call: TRBJ2-7
v_call: TRBV20-1
d_call: TRBD2
cdr3_aa: CSARDSTSGVLEQYF
cdr3_nt: TGCAGTGCTAGAGATTCCACTAGCGGGGTCTTGGAGCAGTACTTC

clone_size: many
j_call: TRBJ1-4
v_call: TRBV19
d_call: TRBD1
cdr3_aa: CASTSGGTGWEKLFF
cdr3_nt: TGTGCCAGTACCTCAGGAGGGACAGGCTGGGAAAAACTGTTTTTT

clone_size: NA
j_call: TRBJ2-3
v_call: TRBV7-8
d_call: NA
cdr3_aa: CASTLNRPGTVFRSQYF
cdr3_nt: TGTGCCAGCACCCTAAACCGGCCAGGGACTGTTTTTCGTTCGCAGTATTTT

clone_size: NA
j_call: TRBJ2-3
v_call: TRBV6-2/TRBV6-3
d_call: TRBD2
cdr3_aa: CASSYGLVWDTQYF
cdr3_nt: TGTGCCAGCAGTTACGGACTAGTTTGGGATACGCAGTATTTT

clone_size: NA
j_call: TRBJ1-4
v_call: TRBV11-3
d_call: NA
cdr3_aa: CARWPDRNEKLFF
cdr3_nt: TGTGCCAGGTGGCCGGACAGAAATGAAAAACTGTTTTTT

clone_size: NA
j_call: TRBJ1-5
v_call: TRBV7-9
d_call: NA
cdr3_aa: CASSGWGTDNQPQHF
cdr3_nt: TGTGCCAGCAGCGGATGGGGGACTGACAATCAGCCCCAGCATTTT

clone_size: NA
j_call: TRBJ2-2
v_call: TRBV20-1
d_call: TRBD2
cdr3_aa: CGTSGGNTGELFF
cdr3_nt: TGCGGGACTAGCGGGGGGAACACCGGGGAACTGTTTTTT

clone_size: NA
j_call: TRBJ1-1
v_call: TRBV2
d_call: TRBD1
cdr3_aa: CASNPQQGRVEAFF
cdr3_nt: TGTGCCAGCAACCCACAACAGGGGAGGGTTGAAGCTTTCTTT

clone_size: many
j_call: TRBJ2-1
v_call: TRBV12-3/TRBV12-4
d_call: NA
cdr3_aa: CASSRRSNEQFF
cdr3_nt: TGTGCCAGCAGCCGCCGGAGTAATGAGCAGTTCTTC

clone_size: NA
j_call: TRBJ1-5
v_call: TRBV2
d_call: NA
cdr3_aa: CASSELAGWPQHF
cdr3_nt: TGTGCCAGCAGTGAGTTGGCGGGCTGGCCCCAGCATTTT

clone_size: NA
j_call: TRBJ2-2
v_call: TRBV15
d_call: TRBD2
cdr3_aa: CATSRGQGGITGELFF
cdr3_nt: TGTGCCACCAGCAGAGGGCAGGGAGGGATCACCGGGGAGCTGTTTTTT

clone_size: NA
j_call: TRBJ1-3
v_call: TRBV11-2
d_call: NA
cdr3_aa: CASSLAADSQPGNTIYF
cdr3_nt: TGTGCCAGCAGCTTAGCCGCTGACAGCCAGCCTGGAAACACCATATATTTT

clone_size: many
j_call: TRBJ2-3
v_call: TRBV4-2
d_call: NA
cdr3_aa: CASSQDKLDTQYF
cdr3_nt: TGTGCCAGCAGCCAAGATAAACTCGATACGCAGTATTTT

clone_size: NA
j_call: TRBJ1-1
v_call: TRBV4-1
d_call: NA
cdr3_aa: CASSQDWTPNTEAFF
cdr3_nt: TGCGCCAGCAGCCAAGATTGGACACCGAACACTGAAGCTTTCTTT

clone_size: many
j_call: TRBJ2-3
v_call: TRBV9
d_call: TRBD2
cdr3_aa: CASSESGASTDTQYF
cdr3_nt: TGTGCCAGCAGCGAGAGCGGGGCTAGCACAGATACGCAGTATTTT

clone_size: few
j_call: TRBJ2-3
v_call: TRBV18
d_call: NA
cdr3_aa: CASSTSQTDTQYF
cdr3_nt: TGTGCCAGCTCAACTAGCCAAACGGATACGCAGTATTTT

clone_size: many
j_call: TRBJ1-2
v_call: TRBV7-3
d_call: NA
cdr3_aa: CASSPAASGDGYTF
cdr3_nt: TGTGCCAGCAGCCCCGCTGCTTCAGGCGATGGCTACACCTTC

clone_size: many
j_call: TRBJ1-2
v_call: TRBV12-3/TRBV12-4
d_call: TRBD1
cdr3_aa: CASSASDRGGNYGYTF
cdr3_nt: TGTGCCAGCAGTGCATCCGACAGGGGAGGGAACTATGGCTACACCTTC

clone_size: many
j_call: TRBJ1-4
v_call: TRBV2
d_call: NA
cdr3_aa: CASSATVSNEKLFF
cdr3_nt: TGTGCCAGCAGTGCGACAGTATCTAATGAAAAACTGTTTTTT

clone_size: many
j_call: TRBJ2-3
v_call: TRBV5-6
d_call: TRBD2
cdr3_aa: CASSWASGGGDTQYF
cdr3_nt: TGTGCCAGCAGCTGGGCTAGCGGCGGGGGAGATACGCAGTATTTT

clone_size: many
j_call: TRBJ1-4
v_call: TRBV19
d_call: NA
cdr3_aa: CASKQDSNEKLFF
cdr3_nt: TGTGCCAGTAAACAGGACTCTAATGAAAAACTGTTTTTT